The clone carrying this T cell receptor (beta chain) was observed many times. The entry originates in a study of neurological immune-mediated disorders. Study-wide background: Relapsing-remitting patients made up most of the roughly 35 multiple sclerosis patients, and secondary progressive patients made up 3.

TCRdb itself ran the 5' RACE reads through MiXCR, one entry per CDR3 protein. This table has 45,000 to 55,000 distinct CDR3 sequences, approximately 3.5% appearing once. The CDR3 is 17 residues long. V was shortened by 6 bases and J by 0 bases, with 17 bases between the two germline ends. Germline V lookup: CDR1 SNHLY, CDR2 FYNNEI. Specimen: PBMCs. This TCR was recovered from a man aged 35 to 55 with multiple sclerosis. The V call is TRBV2, the J call TRBJ2-2; D possibly corresponds to TRBD2 (6 bases). The CDR3 reads CASSAPKTRTNTGELFF. The CDR3 DNA reads TGTGCCAGCAGCGCTCCCAAGACTAGGACGAACACCGGGGAGCTGTTTTTT.